This TCR beta chain derives from a study of response to subunit inactivated influenza vaccine. TCRdb reprocessed the RT-PCR reads with MiXCR, giving one entry per CDR3 protein. Of some 500,000 distinct CDR3 sequences listed, about 25% are singletons. CDR1 and CDR2 (germline): DFQATT, SNEGSKA (reference sequence). The ends lost 5 bases at V and 2 bases at J; junction bases unmatched: 8. CDR3 length: 15 amino acids. The TCR originated in a man over 45 who received an inactivated influenza vaccine. Specimen: CD4+ T cells sorted from PBMCs, collected less than 6 days after vaccination. This chain joins TRBV20-1 and TRBJ2-3, with 9 positions matching TRBD1. CDR3 DNA: TGCAGTGCTCGCGGGGACAGGGATTACACAGATACGCAGTATTTT. Protein: CSARGDRDYTDTQYF.